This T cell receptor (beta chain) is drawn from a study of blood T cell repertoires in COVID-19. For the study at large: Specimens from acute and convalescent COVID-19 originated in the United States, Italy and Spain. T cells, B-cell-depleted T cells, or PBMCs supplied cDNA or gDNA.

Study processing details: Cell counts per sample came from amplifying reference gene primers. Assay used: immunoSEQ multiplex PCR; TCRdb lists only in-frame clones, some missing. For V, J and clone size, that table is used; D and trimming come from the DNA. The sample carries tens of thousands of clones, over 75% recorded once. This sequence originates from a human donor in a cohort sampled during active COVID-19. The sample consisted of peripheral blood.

Here the CDR3 reads CASSIKLGNTGELFF. DNA for the CDR3: TGTGCCAGTAGTATAAAACTAGGGAACACCGGGGAGCTGTTTTTT. The V gene is TRBV19, the J gene TRBJ2-2; maybe TRBD2 (5 bases). V lost 2 bases, J lost 1 base, and 8 bases lay in between. This CDR3 contains 15 residues. In germline, CDR1 is LNHDA, CDR2 SQIVND (reference sequence).